The entry that follows covers one T cell receptor (beta chain) sequence. The CDR3 covers 14 residues. With V trimmed by 6 bases and J by 3 bases, 3 bases remained unmatched. Germline V lookup: CDR1 LNHDA, CDR2 SQIVND (reference sequence). This sample stems from a study of blood T cell repertoires in COVID-19. The overall study: Samples came from the United States, Italy and Spain, spanning acute and convalescent COVID-19. T cells, B-cell-depleted T cells, or PBMCs supplied cDNA or gDNA.

Each participant's cohort was designated according to participant-reported clinical history. Sequencing was performed with immunoSEQ multiplex PCR; in TCRdb, only in-frame clones are kept and a portion is missing. The data contain about 300,000 clones, roughly 90% of them singletons. Sequenced sample: PBMCs or T cells enriched from blood (not recorded which). The rearrangement links TRBV19 to TRBJ1-2; TRBD1 agrees at 11 bases. The clonotype was recovered from a woman in her twenties or thirties who had recovered from COVID-19. The DNA of the CDR3 is TGTGCCAGTAGGGACAGGGGGCATGACTATGGCTACACCTTC. It translates to CASRDRGHDYGYTF.